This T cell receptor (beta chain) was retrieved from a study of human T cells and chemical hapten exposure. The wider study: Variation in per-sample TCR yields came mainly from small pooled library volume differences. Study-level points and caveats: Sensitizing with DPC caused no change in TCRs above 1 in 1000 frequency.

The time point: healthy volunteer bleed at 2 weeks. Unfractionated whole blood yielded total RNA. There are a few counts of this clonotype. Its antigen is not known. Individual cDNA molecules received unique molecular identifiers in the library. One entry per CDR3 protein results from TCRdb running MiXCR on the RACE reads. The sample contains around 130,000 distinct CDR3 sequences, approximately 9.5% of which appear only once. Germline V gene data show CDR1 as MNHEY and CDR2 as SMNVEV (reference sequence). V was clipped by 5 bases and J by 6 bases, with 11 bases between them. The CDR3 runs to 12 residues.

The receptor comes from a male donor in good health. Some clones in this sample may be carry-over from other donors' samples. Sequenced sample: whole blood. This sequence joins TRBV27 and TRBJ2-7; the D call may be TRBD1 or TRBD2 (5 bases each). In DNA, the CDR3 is TGTGCCAGCAGTCTTTCCGGGGCCGAGCAGTACTTC. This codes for CASSLSGAEQYF.